Listed here are 27 T cell receptor beta chains from one sample, sequenced in a study of human T cells and chemical hapten exposure. TCRdb called the RACE reads again in MiXCR, with one record for every CDR3 protein. This sample carries 75,000 to 95,000 distinct CDR3 sequences, approximately 12% of them seen once, and the ten largest clones take about 4%. Documented time point: patch test 1, 2 weeks after DPC sensitization. Treatment reported: therapeutic diphenylcyclopropenone sensitization with weekly scalp DPC. Sequences were derived from whole blood, sampled in connection with sensitization to the hapten diphenylcyclopropenone (DPC). The receptors were gathered from an older woman with alopecia areata. Some clones in this sample may be carry-over from other donors' samples.

This chain uses TRBV2 with TRBJ2-7; 10 bases fit TRBD2. From germline, CDR1 is SNHLY and CDR2 FYNNEI. The CDR3 length is 16 residues. V shed 6 bases, J shed 7 bases, and the junction held 15 bases outside the gene matches. The CDR3, as DNA: TGTGCCAGCAGCAAATCTAGCGGGGGACTATTGGGAGAGCAGTACTTC. Protein product: CASSKSSGGLLGEQYF.

The gene calls are TRBV7-9 and TRBJ2-5; D not resolved. The CDR3 has 16 amino acids. Germline-derived CDR1 and CDR2 are SEHNR and FQNEAQ (reference sequence). Trimming removed 2 bases from V and 2 bases from J, with 15 bases in between. CDR3 region: CASSLTYYSEQETQYF. DNA of the CDR3: TGTGCCAGCAGCTTAACTTATTACAGCGAGCAAGAGACCCAGTACTTC.

This clonotype was seen many times. The chain has TRBV5-1 and TRBJ2-7, with D possibly being TRBD1 or TRBD2 (5 bases each). This CDR3 contains 13 residues. Germline V lookup: CDR1 SGHRS, CDR2 YFSETQ. V was clipped by 2 bases and J by 2 bases, with 8 bases between them. This chain's CDR3 is CASSFSGPYEQYF. In nucleotides, the CDR3 is TGCGCCAGCAGCTTTTCGGGACCCTACGAGCAGTACTTC.

In its sample, this clonotype was seen many times. The CDR3 loop reads CASSYSLLAGEGETQYF. The CDR3 nucleotides read TGTGCCAGCAGTTACTCGTTGCTAGCGGGGGAGGGGGAGACCCAGTACTTC. V is TRBV6-5 and J is TRBJ2-5; 10 positions match TRBD2. The CDR3 length is 17 residues. Germline trimming cut 0 bases from V and 5 bases from J; bases unmatched to any gene: 9. Per the germline V gene, CDR1 is MNHEY and CDR2 is SVGAGI.

Concerning this clonotype: A much larger clonotype is one base distant, so this may be a read error. V usage is TRBV11-2 and J usage is TRBJ2-5, with 8 bases identical to TRBD1. In germline, CDR1 is SGHAT, CDR2 FQNNGV. The CDR3 spans 14 residues. CDR3 sequence (DNA): TGTACCAGCAGCCGCCAGGGGGCACGTGAGACCCAGTACTTC. The encoded protein is CTSSRQGARETQYF.

This clonotype was counted ten times or more. This chain links TRBV29-1 with TRBJ2-2; 10 bases line up with TRBD1. CDR3 length: 15 residues. Unmatched junction bases numbered 7, after V lost 2 bases and J lost 7 bases. The germline V gene encodes CDR1 SQVTM and CDR2 ANQGSEA. CDR3 sequence reads: CSVETIGTGDGELFF. The CDR3, as DNA: TGCAGCGTTGAAACTATTGGGACAGGGGACGGGGAGCTGTTTTTT.

The chain uses TRBV12-5 and TRBJ2-1; 7 bases are shared with TRBD2. Germline lookup yields CDR1 LGHNT and CDR2 FRNRAP. Germline trimming cut 1 base from V and 10 bases from J; bases unmatched to any gene: 10. CDR3 length: 15 residues. The CDR3 is CASGLASGTTGEQFF. The CDR3 region has the DNA TGTGCTAGTGGTTTGGCATCCGGGACTACTGGGGAGCAGTTCTTC.

This clonotype showed up many times. The J gene is TRBJ2-3, the V gene TRBV29-1; TRBD1 might be the D (5 bases). The CDR3 covers 10 residues. Germline V gene data show CDR1 as SQVTM and CDR2 as ANQGSEA. Trimming pared 7 bases from V and 3 bases from J, leaving 5 bases between. The CDR3 sequence is CSAGTDTQYF. The CDR3 coding sequence is TGCAGCGCAGGGACAGATACGCAGTATTTT.

This clonotype was recorded a few times. J is TRBJ2-5 and V is TRBV13, with TRBD1 identical over 7 bases. CDR1 PRHDT and CDR2 FYEKMQ come from the germline V gene (reference sequence). The junction had 6 bases not matched to a gene; V was cut back by 2 bases and J by 3 bases. This CDR3 region has 15 residues. CDR3 amino acids: CASSLWRDREETQYF. CDR3 bases: TGTGCCAGCAGCTTATGGAGAGACAGGGAAGAGACCCAGTACTTC.

This clonotype was observed a few times. This chain joins TRBV7-2 and TRBJ1-5; no clear D gene. In germline, CDR1 is SGHTA, CDR2 FQGNSA. Deletions cut 1 base from V and 5 bases from J, with 6 bases between. The CDR3 totals 13 residues. Written as DNA, the CDR3 is TGTGCCAGCAGCTTAGAGACGGATCAGCCCCAGCATTTT. Translating it yields CASSLETDQPQHF.

V and J are TRBV29-1 and TRBJ2-1; TRBD2 matches 11 bases. The CDR3 has 14 residues. Trimming cost V 7 bases and J 2 bases; bases outside gene matches: 4. CDR1 and CDR2 (germline): SQVTM, ANQGSEA. The CDR3, as DNA: TGCAGCGGAAGACTAGCGGGACCCTACAATGAGCAGTTCTTC. Translated, it gives CSGRLAGPYNEQFF.

This clonotype was recorded many times. CDR3: CASSLGHQSTTNGYTF. In nucleotides, the CDR3 is TGTGCCAGCAGCTTAGGACACCAGTCCACTACTAATGGCTACACCTTC. The chain couples TRBV7-9 to TRBJ1-2; D uncertain. Per the germline V gene, CDR1 is SEHNR and CDR2 is FQNEAQ (reference sequence). The CDR3 runs to 16 residues. V shed 1 base and J shed 6 bases, with 18 bases lying between them.

This clonotype was detected ten times or more. The V and J genes are TRBV7-6 and TRBJ1-1, with D maybe TRBD1 (6 bases). V was shortened by 4 bases and J by 5 bases, with 14 bases between the two germline ends. Germline values: CDR1 SGHVS, CDR2 FNYEAQ. The CDR3 spans 14 residues. CDR3 in DNA: TGTGCCAGCAGCTGGGGGGGGCCTGGTACTGAAGCTTTCTTT. Protein product: CASSWGGPGTEAFF.

The rearrangement links TRBV7-9 to TRBJ1-4, with D uncertain. Between the trimmed V and J ends, which lost 8 bases and 8 bases, there was a span of 6 bases. This CDR3 contains 10 residues. From germline, CDR1 is SEHNR and CDR2 FQNEAQ (reference sequence). CDR3 sequence (DNA): TGTGCCAGCGGAGGCGAAAAACTGTTTTTT. It codes for CASGGEKLFF.

This clonotype was found many times. The J gene is TRBJ2-1, the V gene TRBV15; a possible D gene is TRBD1 (6 bases). This CDR3 spans 15 amino acids. Germline assignment: CDR1 LNHNV and CDR2 YYDKDF (reference sequence). The V and J ends lost 4 bases and 7 bases respectively, with 17 bases between them. The CDR3 DNA is TGTGCCACCAGCACCCGGTCGTCGAGGGGGAATGAGCAGTTCTTC. It encodes CATSTRSSRGNEQFF.

The DNA of the CDR3 is TGTGCCAGCCGGGGGTCCTACGAGCAGTACTTC. Residues: CASRGSYEQYF. The V and J genes are TRBV2 and TRBJ2-7, with D possibly TRBD2 on 6 matching bases. This CDR3 contains 11 residues. The germline V and J ends were trimmed by 8 bases and 1 base, with 6 bases remaining between them. Germline CDR1 reads SNHLY; CDR2 reads FYNNEI.

The genes are TRBV5-1 and TRBJ1-1, with 9 bases that match TRBD1. The CDR3 runs to 16 residues. The trim removed 1 base at V and 0 bases at J, leaving 4 bases unmatched. Per the germline V gene, CDR1 is SGHRS and CDR2 is YFSETQ. CDR3 coding DNA: TGCGCCAGCAGCTTGACAGGGGGCTTCATGAACACTGAAGCTTTCTTT. Residues: CASSLTGGFMNTEAFF.

This clonotype was counted many times. The V and J genes are TRBV12-3 or TRBV12-4 and TRBJ2-7, with D perhaps given as TRBD1 or TRBD2 (5 bases each). Trimming shortened V by 7 bases and J by 3 bases, and 22 bases separated the two germline ends. This CDR3 region has 16 residues. The CDR3 spells CASTSTGGVGGYEQYF. CDR3 DNA: TGTGCCAGCACTTCCACTGGGGGTGTCGGCGGCTACGAGCAGTACTTC.

The V gene is TRBV18, the J gene TRBJ1-2, with D perhaps TRBD1 (6 bases). V gave up 2 bases and J gave up 8 bases, with 15 bases separating them. Germline CDR1 is KGHSH and CDR2 is LQKENI. This CDR3 has 14 residues. This CDR3 is CASSPNSGDGGYTF. CDR3 coding DNA: TGTGCCAGCTCACCAAACTCAGGGGACGGCGGCTACACCTTC.

This clonotype was counted only a few times. The chain combines TRBV5-4 with TRBJ2-5; TRBD1 agrees at 10 bases. The length of the CDR3 is 15 residues. V was pared by 4 bases and J by 7 bases, with 10 bases of the junction left unmatched. Germline CDR1 is SGHNT and CDR2 is YYREEE (reference sequence). CDR3 nucleotide sequence: TGTGCCAGCAGCCCGACAGGGGGCGCGGGCCGGACCCAGTACTTC. This sequence encodes CASSPTGGAGRTQYF.

This clonotype was counted many times. The CDR3 reads CSVNGAGDTQYF. DNA for the CDR3: TGCAGTGTCAACGGGGCAGGCGATACGCAGTATTTT. The chain uses TRBV20-1 and TRBJ2-3; D tentatively reads TRBD1 or TRBD2 (5 bases each). CDR1 and CDR2 from the germline V gene are DFQATT and SNEGSKA (reference sequence). V was cut by 7 bases and J by 6 bases, with 14 bases left in between. The CDR3 is made up of 12 amino acids.

This clonotype was seen at least ten times. The chain couples TRBV5-4 to TRBJ2-7, with 13 bases that match TRBD2. There are 16 residues in the CDR3. Germline assignment: CDR1 SGHNT and CDR2 YYREEE (reference sequence). The V gene end was trimmed by 4 bases and the J gene end by 9 bases; junction bases not matched to a gene: 13. The CDR3 spells CASSRTSGGPGVGQYF. CDR3 nucleotide sequence: TGTGCCAGCAGCAGGACTAGCGGGGGCCCCGGCGTTGGGCAGTACTTC.

Details on this clonotype: With a much larger clone just one base away, this may be a read error. V is TRBV18 and J is TRBJ1-3, with D possibly being TRBD1 (5 bases). The V gene lost 3 bases and the J gene lost 0 bases, with 15 bases spanning the gap. Germline V CDR1 and CDR2: KGHSH, LQKENI. The CDR3 has 17 residues. The CDR3 protein is CASSPSGTFSSGNTIYF. The CDR3 DNA is TGTGCCAGCTCACCGAGCGGGACGTTCAGCTCTGGAAACACCATATATTTT.

This clonotype has just a few counts. The chain employs TRBV29-1 and TRBJ2-5, with 8 bases aligning to TRBD1. The CDR3 runs to 13 residues. J was trimmed by 4 bases and V by 6 bases; bases with no gene match: 7. The germline V gene has CDR1 SQVTM and CDR2 ANQGSEA. The CDR3 loop reads CSVAGQGGETQYF. The CDR3 region has the DNA TGCAGCGTGGCAGGACAGGGAGGAGAGACCCAGTACTTC.

This clonotype was recorded many times. The rearrangement joins TRBV6-2 or TRBV6-3 to TRBJ2-1; 9 positions match TRBD2. Losses at the gene ends were 5 bases for V and 3 bases for J; bases not matched to a gene: 5. The CDR3 consists of 15 residues. Germline V gene lookup returns CDR1 MNHEY and CDR2 SVGEGT. The CDR3 reads CASSQFSGGYNEQFF. In nucleotides, the CDR3 is TGTGCCAGCAGTCAGTTTAGCGGGGGCTACAATGAGCAGTTCTTC.

This clonotype has at least ten counts. The chain is built from TRBV18 and TRBJ2-2; no definite D call. V lost 3 bases to trimming and J lost 3 bases, with 17 bases between them. The CDR3 loop spans 17 amino acids. Germline-derived CDR1 and CDR2 are KGHSH and LQKENI. The CDR3 bases are TGTGCCAGCTCACCGCGCTCGGGCTCCCCGCACACCGGGGAGCTGTTTTTT. Translation gives CASSPRSGSPHTGELFF.

The gene calls are TRBV3-1 and TRBJ1-6; TRBD1 aligns across 12 bases. CDR1 LGHDT and CDR2 YNNKEL come from the germline V gene (reference sequence). V gave up 4 bases and J gave up 10 bases; unmatched junction bases: 5. The CDR3 is made up of 15 amino acids. Written as DNA, the CDR3 is TGTGCCAGCAGCCGATCAGGGACAGGGGGCTCACCCCTCCACTTT. Translation gives CASSRSGTGGSPLHF.